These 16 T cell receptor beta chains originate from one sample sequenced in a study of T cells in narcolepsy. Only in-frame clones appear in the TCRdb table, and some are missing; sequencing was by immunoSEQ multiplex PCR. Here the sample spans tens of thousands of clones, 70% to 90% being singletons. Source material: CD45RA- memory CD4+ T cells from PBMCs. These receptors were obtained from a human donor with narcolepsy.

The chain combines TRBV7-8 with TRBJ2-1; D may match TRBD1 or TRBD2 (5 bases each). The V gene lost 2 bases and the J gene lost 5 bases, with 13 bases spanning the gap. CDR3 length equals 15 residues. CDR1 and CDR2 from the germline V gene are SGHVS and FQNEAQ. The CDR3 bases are TGTGCCAGCAGCTTACCGGGGCGCCCCGACAATGAGCAGTTCTTC. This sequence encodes CASSLPGRPDNEQFF. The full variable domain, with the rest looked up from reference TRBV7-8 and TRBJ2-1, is GAGVSQSPRYKVAKRGQDVALRCDPISGHVSLFWYQQALGQGPEFLTYFQNEAQLDKSGLPSDRFFAERPEGSVSTLKIQRTQQEDSAVYLCASSLPGRPDNEQFFGPGTRLTVL.

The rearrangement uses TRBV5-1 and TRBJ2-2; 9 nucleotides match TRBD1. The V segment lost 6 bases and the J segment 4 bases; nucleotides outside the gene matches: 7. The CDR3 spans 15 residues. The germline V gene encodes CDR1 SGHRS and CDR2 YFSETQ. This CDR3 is CASTAGQGSTGELFF. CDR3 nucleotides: TGCGCCAGCACGGCGGGACAGGGAAGCACCGGGGAGCTGTTTTTT.

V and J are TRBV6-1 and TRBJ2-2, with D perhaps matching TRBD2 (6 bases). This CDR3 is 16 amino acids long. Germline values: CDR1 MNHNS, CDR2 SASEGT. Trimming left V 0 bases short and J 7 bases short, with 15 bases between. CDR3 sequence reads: CASSEAIGGRGGELFF. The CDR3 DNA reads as TGTGCCAGCAGTGAAGCGATCGGGGGAAGGGGCGGGGAGCTGTTTTTT.

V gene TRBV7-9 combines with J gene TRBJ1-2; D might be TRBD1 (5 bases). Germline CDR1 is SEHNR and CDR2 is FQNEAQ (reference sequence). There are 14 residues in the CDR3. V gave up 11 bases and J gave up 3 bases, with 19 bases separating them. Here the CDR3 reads CARGGAGYYYGYTF. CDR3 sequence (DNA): TGTGCCCGGGGCGGGGCAGGGTATTACTATGGCTACACCTTC.

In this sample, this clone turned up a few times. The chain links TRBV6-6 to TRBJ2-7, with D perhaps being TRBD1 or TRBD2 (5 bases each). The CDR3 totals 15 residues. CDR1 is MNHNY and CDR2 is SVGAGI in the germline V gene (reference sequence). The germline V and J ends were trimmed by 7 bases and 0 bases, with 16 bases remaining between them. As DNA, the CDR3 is TGTGCCAGCACTCGAGGGGAGAGAACCTCCTACGAGCAGTACTTC. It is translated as CASTRGERTSYEQYF.

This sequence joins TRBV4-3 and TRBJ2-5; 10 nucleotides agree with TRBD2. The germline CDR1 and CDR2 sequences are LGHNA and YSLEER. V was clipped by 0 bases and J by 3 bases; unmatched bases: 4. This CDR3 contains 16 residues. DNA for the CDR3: TGCGCCAGCAGCCAAGAAGGAGCGGGGGGGAAAGAGACCCAGTACTTC. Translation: CASSQEGAGGKETQYF.

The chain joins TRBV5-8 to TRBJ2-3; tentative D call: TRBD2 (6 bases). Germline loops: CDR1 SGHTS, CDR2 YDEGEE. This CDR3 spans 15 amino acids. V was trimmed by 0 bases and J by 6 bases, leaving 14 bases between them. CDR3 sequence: CASSLDQRAGDTQYF. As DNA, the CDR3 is TGTGCCAGCAGCTTGGACCAGCGGGCGGGGGATACGCAGTATTTT.

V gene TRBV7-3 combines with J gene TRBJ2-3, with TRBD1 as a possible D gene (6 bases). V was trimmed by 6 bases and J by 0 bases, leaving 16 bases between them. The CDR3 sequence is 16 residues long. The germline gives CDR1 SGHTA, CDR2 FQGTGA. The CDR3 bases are TGTGCCAGCAGGATAACAGGGTCTTCGAGCACAGATACGCAGTATTTT. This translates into CASRITGSSSTDTQYF. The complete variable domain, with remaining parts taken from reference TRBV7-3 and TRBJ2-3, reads GAGVSQTPSNKVTEKGKYVELRCDPISGHTALYWYRQSLGQGPEFLIYFQGTGAADDSGLPNDRFFAVRPEGSVSTLKIQRTERGDSAVYLCASRITGSSSTDTQYFGPGTRLTVL.

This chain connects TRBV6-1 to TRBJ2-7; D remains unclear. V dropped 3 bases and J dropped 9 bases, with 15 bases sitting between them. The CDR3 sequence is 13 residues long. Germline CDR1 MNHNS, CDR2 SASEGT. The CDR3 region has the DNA TGTGCCAGCAGTGACTCGCGGAACTGGGGGCAGTACTTC. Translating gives CASSDSRNWGQYF.

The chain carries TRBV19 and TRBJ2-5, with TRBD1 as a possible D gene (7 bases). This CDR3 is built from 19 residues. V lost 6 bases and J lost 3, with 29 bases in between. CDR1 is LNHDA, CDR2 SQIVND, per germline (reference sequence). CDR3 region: CASSVRQGGGRRQKETQYF. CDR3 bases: TGTGCCAGTAGCGTTAGACAGGGAGGCGGCCGTCGACAGAAAGAGACCCAGTACTTC.

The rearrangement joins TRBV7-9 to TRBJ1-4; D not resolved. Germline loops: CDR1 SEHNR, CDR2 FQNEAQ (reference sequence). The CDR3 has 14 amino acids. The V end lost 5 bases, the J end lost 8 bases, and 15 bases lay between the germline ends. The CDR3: CASSTGQVSEKLFF. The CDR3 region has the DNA TGTGCCAGCAGCACCGGGCAAGTGAGCGAAAAACTGTTTTTT.

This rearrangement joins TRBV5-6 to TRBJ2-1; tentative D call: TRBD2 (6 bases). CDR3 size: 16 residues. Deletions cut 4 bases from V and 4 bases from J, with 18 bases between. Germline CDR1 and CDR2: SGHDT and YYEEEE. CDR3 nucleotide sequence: TGTGCCAGCAGCCGGAGGTCTGGGACTTCTTACAATGAGCAGTTCTTC. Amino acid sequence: CASSRRSGTSYNEQFF.

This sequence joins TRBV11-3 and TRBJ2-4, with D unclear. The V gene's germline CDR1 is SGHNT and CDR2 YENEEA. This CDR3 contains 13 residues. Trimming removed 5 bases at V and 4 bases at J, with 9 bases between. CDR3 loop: CASSRGRKNIQYF. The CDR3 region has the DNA TGTGCCAGCAGCCGCGGCAGAAAAAACATTCAGTACTTC.

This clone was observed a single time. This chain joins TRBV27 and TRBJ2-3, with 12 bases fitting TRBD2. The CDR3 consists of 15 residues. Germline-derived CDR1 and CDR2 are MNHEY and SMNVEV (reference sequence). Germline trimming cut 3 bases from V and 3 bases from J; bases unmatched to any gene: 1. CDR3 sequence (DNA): TGTGCCAGCAGTTTTGGGACTAGCGGGACAGATACGCAGTATTTT. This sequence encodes CASSFGTSGTDTQYF.

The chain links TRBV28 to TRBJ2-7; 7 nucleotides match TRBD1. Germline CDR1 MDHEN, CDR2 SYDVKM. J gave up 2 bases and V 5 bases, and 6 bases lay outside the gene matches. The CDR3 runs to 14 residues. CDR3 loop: CASSRTGLTYEQYF. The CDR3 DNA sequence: TGTGCCAGCAGTCGGACAGGTCTCACCTACGAGCAGTACTTC. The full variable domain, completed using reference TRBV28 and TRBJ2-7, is DVKVTQSSRYLVKRTGEKVFLECVQDMDHENMFWYRQDPGLGLRLIYFSYDVKMKEKGDIPEGYSVSREKKERFSLILESASTNQTSMYLCASSRTGLTYEQYFGPGTRLTVT.

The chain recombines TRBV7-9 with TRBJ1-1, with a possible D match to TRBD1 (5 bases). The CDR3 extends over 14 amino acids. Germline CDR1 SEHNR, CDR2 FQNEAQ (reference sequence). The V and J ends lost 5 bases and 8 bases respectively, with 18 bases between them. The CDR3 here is CASSLFQGTEEAFF. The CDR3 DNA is TGTGCCAGCAGCCTTTTTCAGGGAACGGAGGAAGCTTTCTTT.